Listed below are T cell receptor beta chains from one sample, sequenced in a study of lymphopenia after photon versus proton radiotherapy. This table comes from immunoSEQ multiplex PCR, and its TCRdb copy is limited to in-frame clones, with some not included. Of 28,000 or so clones in the sample, more than 80% are singletons; the top ten hold roughly 5.2%. The material was peripheral blood, obtained from a patient treated with photon-based radiotherapy. The receptor source for this set is a young man with gastric cancer. CDR3s include the opening cysteine and the closing phenylalanine or tryptophan. Fields, in order: J gene, clone size, D gene, V gene, CDR3 DNA, CDR3 protein. D genes are given only for firm matches. Only some rows state a clone size, as once, few, many or a class for expanded clones.

J gene: TRBJ1-2
clone size: .
D gene: .
V gene: TRBV6-4
CDR3 DNA: TGTGCCAGCATACGAGGACAGTACTATGGCTACACCTTC
CDR3 protein: CASIRGQYYGYTF

J gene: TRBJ2-2
clone size: few
D gene: .
V gene: TRBV28
CDR3 DNA: TGTGCCAGCAGTTTAGGCGAGGGAGCCGGGGAGCTGTTTTTT
CDR3 protein: CASSLGEGAGELFF

J gene: TRBJ2-4
clone size: .
D gene: .
V gene: TRBV7-2
CDR3 DNA: TGTGCCAGCAGCTTGCAGGGTGCCAAAAACATTCAGTACTTC
CDR3 protein: CASSLQGAKNIQYF

J gene: TRBJ1-5
clone size: .
D gene: .
V gene: TRBV4-1
CDR3 DNA: TGCGCCAGCAGCCAAGAGTCGGCAGCTCACAATCAGCCCCAGCATTTT
CDR3 protein: CASSQESAAHNQPQHF

J gene: TRBJ1-1
clone size: .
D gene: .
V gene: TRBV6-1
CDR3 DNA: TGTGCCAGCAGTGAAAGAGCTGGACACTTTGTCGACACTGAATCTTTCTTT
CDR3 protein: CASSERAGHFVDTESFF

J gene: TRBJ2-2
clone size: .
D gene: .
V gene: TRBV14
CDR3 DNA: TGTGCCAGCACATCTAGCGTCTACACCGGGGAGCTGTTTTTT
CDR3 protein: CASTSSVYTGELFF

J gene: TRBJ2-5
clone size: .
D gene: .
V gene: TRBV5-6
CDR3 DNA: TGTGCCAGCAGCTTAGGTGGGAAAGAGACCCAGTACTTC
CDR3 protein: CASSLGGKETQYF

J gene: TRBJ1-3
clone size: once
D gene: .
V gene: TRBV5-6
CDR3 DNA: TGTGCCAGCAGCGAGGGGACCGAGAGCTCTGGAAACACCATATATTTT
CDR3 protein: CASSEGTESSGNTIYF

J gene: TRBJ2-5
clone size: .
D gene: TRBD2
V gene: TRBV7-6
CDR3 DNA: TGTGCCAGCAGCGCGATCGGACTAGCGGGGGGGCAAGAGACCCAGTACTTC
CDR3 protein: CASSAIGLAGGQETQYF

J gene: TRBJ1-2
clone size: .
D gene: .
V gene: TRBV7-2
CDR3 DNA: TGTGCCACCTCAAGGGGGGGGATGGACTATGGCTACACCTTC
CDR3 protein: CATSRGGMDYGYTF

J gene: TRBJ1-2
clone size: .
D gene: .
V gene: TRBV18
CDR3 DNA: TGTGCCAGCTCCCCCCAAGAATACCACTATGGCTACACCTTC
CDR3 protein: CASSPQEYHYGYTF

J gene: TRBJ1-2
clone size: once
D gene: .
V gene: TRBV27
CDR3 DNA: TGTGCCAGCAGTTTATCTACTAACTATGGCTACACCTTC
CDR3 protein: CASSLSTNYGYTF

J gene: TRBJ1-1
clone size: .
D gene: TRBD1
V gene: TRBV9
CDR3 DNA: TGTGCCAGCAGCGTCGGCGGGGGCCCGGGACAGGGATTGAACACTGAAGCTTTCTTT
CDR3 protein: CASSVGGGPGQGLNTEAFF

J gene: TRBJ1-4
clone size: .
D gene: .
V gene: TRBV18
CDR3 DNA: TGTGCCAGCTCACCCGCCGGGCCGGAAAATGAAAAACTGTTTTTT
CDR3 protein: CASSPAGPENEKLFF

J gene: TRBJ2-2
clone size: .
D gene: .
V gene: TRBV7-2
CDR3 DNA: TGTGCCAGCAGCTTAGTTTTCGACACCGGGGAGCTGTTTTTT
CDR3 protein: CASSLVFDTGELFF

J gene: TRBJ1-3
clone size: .
D gene: .
V gene: TRBV6-6
CDR3 DNA: TGTGCCACCAGCCAATCTGGAAACACCATATATTTT
CDR3 protein: CATSQSGNTIYF

J gene: TRBJ1-2
clone size: few
D gene: TRBD1
V gene: TRBV10-2
CDR3 DNA: TGCGCCAGCAGTGAGTCAACAGGGGGCGAGGGCTACACCTTC
CDR3 protein: CASSESTGGEGYTF

J gene: TRBJ2-5
clone size: few
D gene: .
V gene: TRBV2
CDR3 DNA: TGTGCCAGCAAGGCAGTGGAGGAGACCCAGTACTTC
CDR3 protein: CASKAVEETQYF

J gene: TRBJ2-3
clone size: .
D gene: TRBD2
V gene: TRBV11-2
CDR3 DNA: TGTGCCAGCAGCTTAGGGCGGGAGGGCTACACAGATACGCAGTATTTT
CDR3 protein: CASSLGREGYTDTQYF

J gene: TRBJ1-2
clone size: .
D gene: .
V gene: TRBV11-2
CDR3 DNA: TGTGCCAGCAGCCAAATTTTCGGTGGCTACACCTTC
CDR3 protein: CASSQIFGGYTF

J gene: TRBJ1-2
clone size: .
D gene: .
V gene: TRBV7-2
CDR3 DNA: TGTGCCAGCAGCTTAGGATCAGCCTATGGCTACACCTTC
CDR3 protein: CASSLGSAYGYTF

J gene: TRBJ2-4
clone size: .
D gene: .
V gene: TRBV5-4
CDR3 DNA: TGTGCCAGCAGCTTCCAGGGGGCCAAAAACATTCAGTACTTC
CDR3 protein: CASSFQGAKNIQYF

J gene: TRBJ2-5
clone size: .
D gene: TRBD2
V gene: TRBV2
CDR3 DNA: TGTGCCAGCAGTGAGGAGCGGGGGGGCTCGAAAGAGACCCAGTACTTC
CDR3 protein: CASSEERGGSKETQYF

J gene: TRBJ1-1
clone size: few
D gene: TRBD1
V gene: TRBV27
CDR3 DNA: TGTGCCAGCCTTAGACAGGGAGGCACTGAAGCTTTCTTT
CDR3 protein: CASLRQGGTEAFF

J gene: TRBJ2-2
clone size: .
D gene: TRBD2
V gene: TRBV28
CDR3 DNA: TGTGCCAGCAGGCCCCAGCGGGAGGGCCGGGTCGGGGAGCTGTTTTTT
CDR3 protein: CASRPQREGRVGELFF

J gene: TRBJ2-7
clone size: once
D gene: .
V gene: TRBV6-5
CDR3 DNA: TGTGCCAGCAGTTACTCGGGTCGCCTAAACTACGAGCAGTACTTC
CDR3 protein: CASSYSGRLNYEQYF

J gene: TRBJ2-2
clone size: once
D gene: .
V gene: TRBV5-1
CDR3 DNA: TGCGCCAGCAGCTTGGCCCAGAGCACCGGGGAGCTGTTTTTT
CDR3 protein: CASSLAQSTGELFF

J gene: TRBJ2-7
clone size: .
D gene: .
V gene: TRBV29-1
CDR3 DNA: TGCAGCGTCGCGACAGGAACCTACGAGCAGTACTTC
CDR3 protein: CSVATGTYEQYF

J gene: TRBJ1-5
clone size: .
D gene: .
V gene: TRBV4-1
CDR3 DNA: TGCGCCAGCAGCCAAGTTGGGGCAGGGGTCAATCAGCCCCAGCATTTT
CDR3 protein: CASSQVGAGVNQPQHF

J gene: TRBJ2-2
clone size: .
D gene: .
V gene: TRBV18
CDR3 DNA: TGTGCCAGCTCACCACGGTTTGGCAGGGACGGGGAGCTGTTTTTT
CDR3 protein: CASSPRFGRDGELFF

J gene: TRBJ1-1
clone size: medium-sized
D gene: .
V gene: TRBV6-5
CDR3 DNA: TGTGCCAGCAGTTTTAGGTATGACACTGAAGCTTTCTTT
CDR3 protein: CASSFRYDTEAFF

J gene: TRBJ2-3
clone size: .
D gene: .
V gene: TRBV19
CDR3 DNA: TGTGCCAGTAGTAGCACAGGGAGGGCTAGCACAGATACGCAGTATTTT
CDR3 protein: CASSSTGRASTDTQYF

J gene: TRBJ2-5
clone size: .
D gene: .
V gene: TRBV6-1
CDR3 DNA: TGTGCCAGCTCAGAAATAGACCAAGAGACCCAGTACTTC
CDR3 protein: CASSEIDQETQYF

J gene: TRBJ2-5
clone size: few
D gene: TRBD2
V gene: TRBV28
CDR3 DNA: TGTGCCAGCAGTGTACCGGGACTAGCGGGAGAGACCCAGTACTTC
CDR3 protein: CASSVPGLAGETQYF

J gene: TRBJ2-1
clone size: .
D gene: TRBD2
V gene: TRBV28
CDR3 DNA: TGTGCCAGCAGTTTAGCCCTCCCTGGACTAGCGGGAGGGCAAGATGAGCAGTTCTTC
CDR3 protein: CASSLALPGLAGGQDEQFF

J gene: TRBJ2-7
clone size: .
D gene: .
V gene: TRBV11-2
CDR3 DNA: TGTGCCAGCAGCCGCAGCTCCTACGAGCAGTACTTC
CDR3 protein: CASSRSSYEQYF

J gene: TRBJ1-1
clone size: once
D gene: TRBD1
V gene: TRBV5-6
CDR3 DNA: TGTGCCAGCAGCCGCAGTACGCCTAGGCAGGGGGGGAACACTGAAGCTTTCTTT
CDR3 protein: CASSRSTPRQGGNTEAFF